The subject of this entry is one TCR beta chain. Its antigen remains unknown. Trimming took 1 base from V and 0 from J; bases not matched to a gene: 12. Germline V gives CDR1 SGHRS, CDR2 YFSETQ. CDR3 length: 20 residues. TCRdb ran MiXCR on the reads and lists one entry per CDR3 protein. The sample gives 150,000 to 200,000 distinct CDR3 sequences, over 25% of which show up once; about 28% is in the top ten. These data are taken from a study of T cell repertoires in cytomegalovirus infection. General study results and limits: Totalled public TCR beta family frequency picked out people who carried CMV plus the relevant HLA.

The chain links TRBV5-1 to TRBJ2-1; TRBD2 aligns across 11 bases. The sample comprised PBMCs. The receptor comes from a human donor in good health (CMV status not recorded). Some clones in this sample may be carry-over from other donors' samples. The CDR3 nucleotides read TGCGCCAGCAGCTTGACGCTAGCGGGGGGTCTCGGGAGCTCCTACAATGAGCAGTTCTTC. It yields the protein CASSLTLAGGLGSSYNEQFF.